A single sample is the source of the 11 T cell receptor beta chains below, sequenced in a study of cytomegalovirus exposure and HLA in healthy donors. This PCR relied on a set of 60 Vbeta primers and 13 Jbeta primers. TCRdb's copy holds only in-frame clones and misses some; the assay was immunoSEQ multiplex PCR. The data contain more than 140,000 clones, 64% of them singletons. The source material was PBMCs. All receptors come from a woman aged 30 to 39 in good health and CMV-seropositive.

The DNA for the CDR3 is TGTGCCAGCAGCGGCCGTGGTGGAGGACGTTGGAGCGAGACCCAGTACTTC. It codes for CASSGRGGGRWSETQYF. This chain links TRBV9 with TRBJ2-5, with D maybe TRBD2 (5 bases). V lost 3 bases, J lost 5 bases, and 23 bases lay in between. The CDR3 contains 17 residues. Per the germline V gene, CDR1 is SGDLS and CDR2 is YYNGEE.

The chain has TRBV5-1 and TRBJ2-3, with D possibly matching TRBD2 (5 bases). Trimming removed 2 bases from V and 1 base from J, with 14 bases in between. CDR1 SGHRS and CDR2 YFSETQ come from the germline V gene. The CDR3 covers 16 residues. The CDR3 sequence: CASSFGLSGGTDTQYF. CDR3 nucleotides: TGCGCCAGCAGCTTCGGCTTAAGCGGAGGCACAGATACGCAGTATTTT.

V gene TRBV5-6 combines with J gene TRBJ2-7; 11 bases match TRBD2. Germline CDR1 reads SGHDT; CDR2 reads YYEEEE. V gave up 4 bases and J gave up 10 bases; unmatched junction bases: 10. CDR3 size: 14 residues. The DNA for the CDR3 is TGTGCCAGCAGCCCAGGGACTAGCGGCGTACCACAGTACTTC. It codes for CASSPGTSGVPQYF. The full variable domain, its missing parts supplied by reference TRBV5-6 and TRBJ2-7, is DAGVTQSPTHLIKTRGQQVTLRCSPKSGHDTVSWYQQALGQGPQFIFQYYEEEERQRGNFPDRFSGHQFPNYSSELNVNALLLGDSALYLCASSPGTSGVPQYFGPGTRLTVT.

The chain couples TRBV28 to TRBJ2-7; weak D call: TRBD1 (6 bases). The ends were cut back, 4 bases at V and 0 bases at J, with 13 bases in the middle. The CDR3 covers 15 residues. Germline CDR1 MDHEN, CDR2 SYDVKM. The CDR3 DNA follows: TGTGCCAGCAGTTCACTAGACAGGTACTCCTACGAGCAGTACTTC. Protein product: CASSSLDRYSYEQYF.

Concerning this clone itself: Other DNA sequences in the sample encode the same CDR3. The rearrangement links TRBV9 to TRBJ1-1; D remains ambiguous. Germline lookup yields CDR1 SGDLS and CDR2 YYNGEE. V shed 0 bases and J shed 1 base, with 4 bases lying between them. CDR3 length: 13 amino acids. For the CDR3, the DNA is TGTGCCAGCAGCGTAGTATCGAACACTGAAGCTTTCTTT. Encoded protein: CASSVVSNTEAFF.

CDR3 sequence (DNA): TGTGCCAGCAGCAAGAATCTCGGGGGCTACGAGCAGTACTTC. Its protein product is CASSKNLGGYEQYF. The chain combines TRBV6-5 with TRBJ2-7; tentatively, D is TRBD2 (6 bases). CDR1 MNHEY and CDR2 SVGAGI come from the germline V gene. The CDR3 is 14 residues long. V lost 6 bases, J lost 3 bases, and 15 bases lay in between.

The count of this clone is one. The rearrangement uses TRBV5-1 and TRBJ2-7; 10 nucleotides match TRBD1. Germline trimming cut 4 bases from V and 4 bases from J; bases unmatched to any gene: 5. This CDR3 region has 14 residues. The germline V gene has CDR1 SGHRS and CDR2 YFSETQ. DNA of the CDR3: TGCGCCAGCAGCGTACCGGGACAGGGGTACGAGCAGTACTTC. Translating it yields CASSVPGQGYEQYF.

CDR3 DNA sequence: TGTGCCAGCAGCTTGATCACAGGGTATGAGCAGTTCTTC. Translating gives CASSLITGYEQFF. The rearrangement uses TRBV5-6 and TRBJ2-1, with a tentative D call TRBD1 (6 bases). The CDR3 has 13 amino acids. V lost 1 base, J lost 8 bases, and 10 bases lay in between. CDR1 is SGHDT, CDR2 YYEEEE, per germline. The variable domain in full, completed from reference TRBV5-6 and TRBJ2-1, reads DAGVTQSPTHLIKTRGQQVTLRCSPKSGHDTVSWYQQALGQGPQFIFQYYEEEERQRGNFPDRFSGHQFPNYSSELNVNALLLGDSALYLCASSLITGYEQFFGPGTRLTVL.

V and J are TRBV11-2 and TRBJ2-5; the D is unclear. Looked up from germline, CDR1 is SGHAT and CDR2 is FQNNGV. V dropped 5 bases and J dropped 4 bases, with 20 bases sitting between them. There are 16 residues in the CDR3. CDR3 sequence reads: CASSRLTSTFTETQYF. CDR3 in DNA: TGTGCCAGCAGCCGCCTAACTTCAACCTTCACAGAGACCCAGTACTTC. The full variable domain, its missing parts supplied by reference TRBV11-2 and TRBJ2-5, is EAGVAQSPRYKIIEKRQSVAFWCNPISGHATLYWYQQILGQGPKLLIQFQNNGVVDDSQLPKDRFSAERLKGVDSTLKIQPAKLEDSAVYLCASSRLTSTFTETQYFGPGTRLLVL.

This clone occurred a few times. An end of the junction differs from the germline gene, which may be a read error. The rearrangement joins TRBV7-7 to TRBJ2-7, with 7 bases identical to TRBD1. Germline loops: CDR1 SSHAT, CDR2 FNYEAQ (reference sequence). There are 14 residues in the CDR3. Here the CDR3 DNA reads TGTGCTAGCAGCGTAGACAGGGACTCCTACGAGCAGTACTTC. Encoded protein: CASSVDRDSYEQYF. The whole variable domain, filled in from reference TRBV7-7 and TRBJ2-7, reads GAGVSQSPRYKVTKRGQDVTLRCDPISSHATLYWYQQALGQGPEFLTYFNYEAQPDKSGLPSDRFSAERPEGSISTLTIQRTEQRDSAMYRCASSVDRDSYEQYFGPGTRLTVT.

V and J are TRBV7-6 and TRBJ2-1, with TRBD1 as a possible D gene (6 bases). CDR1 SGHVS and CDR2 FNYEAQ come from the germline V gene. Trimming stripped 1 base from V and 8 bases from J, with 15 bases between. The CDR3 is 15 residues long. The CDR3 nucleotides read TGTGCCAGCAGCTTAGAGTCACAGGGAAGCCATGAGCAGTTCTTC. Its protein product is CASSLESQGSHEQFF.